This TCR beta chain was captured by sequencing in a study of cytomegalovirus exposure and HLA in healthy donors. Overall study findings and caveats: Most TCR sequences were uncommon, yet certain public TCRs appeared in many donors.

The PCR contained 60 Vbeta and 13 Jbeta primers. Measured with immunoSEQ multiplex PCR; TCRdb has only the in-frame clones, and not every one. The table lists 150,000 to 200,000 clones, around 73% of them singletons. Concerning this clone itself: The antigen is unknown. The identical CDR3 is also encoded by other nucleotide sequences in the sample.

This sequence was found in a woman aged 18-29 years in good health and CMV-seropositive. The sequenced sample was PBMCs.

CDR3 amino acids: CASAQASGYEQYF. The DNA for the CDR3 is TGTGCCAGCGCCCAGGCCAGCGGCTACGAGCAGTACTTC. V and J are TRBV7-2 and TRBJ2-7; possible D gene TRBD2, 5 bases. Germline V gene data show CDR1 as SGHTA and CDR2 as FQGNSA. The CDR3 extends over 13 amino acids. V lost 8 bases and J lost 3, with 14 bases in between. Variable domain in full (rest from reference TRBV7-2 and TRBJ2-7): GAGVSQSPSNKVTEKGKDVELRCDPISGHTALYWYRQSLGQGLEFLIYFQGNSAPDKSGLPSDRFSAERTGGSVSTLTIQRTQQEDSAVYLCASAQASGYEQYFGPGTRLTVT.